The 21 T cell receptor beta chains listed next were all sequenced from one sample in a study of OX40 agonist ivuxolimab in advanced cancers. This table comes from immunoSEQ multiplex PCR, and its TCRdb copy is limited to in-frame clones, with some not included. Altogether about 40,000 clones are present, around 87% being singletons, with the ten largest covering 4.5% to 5%. The sample was CD4+ or CD8+ T cells sorted from blood, taken in a trial of the OX40 agonist ivuxolimab. Receptors originate from an adult with an advanced solid tumor such as melanoma, head and neck, liver or kidney cancer.

The genes are TRBV15 and TRBJ2-3; D gene uncertain. Germline lookup yields CDR1 LNHNV and CDR2 YYDKDF (reference sequence). Trimming removed 3 bases from V and 0 bases from J, with 10 bases in between. The CDR3 runs 15 residues. CDR3 loop: CATSSAGGSTDTQYF. The CDR3, as DNA: TGTGCCACCAGCAGCGCCGGCGGTAGCACAGATACGCAGTATTTT.

The J gene is TRBJ2-2, the V gene TRBV15; D tentatively reads TRBD1 or TRBD2 (6 bases each). This CDR3 region has 14 residues. CDR1 is LNHNV, CDR2 YYDKDF, per germline (reference sequence). V shed 3 bases and J shed 6 bases, with 11 bases lying between them. CDR3: CATSREGGPGELFF. The CDR3 nucleotides are TGTGCCACCAGCAGGGAAGGGGGGCCCGGGGAGCTGTTTTTT.

V usage is TRBV10-2 and J usage is TRBJ2-6, with TRBD1 as a possible D gene (6 bases). The CDR3 sequence is 17 residues long. V was shortened by 8 bases and J by 0 bases, with 17 bases between the two germline ends. CDR1 is WSHSY and CDR2 is SAAADI in the germline V gene. CDR3: CASCKGRGSSGANVLTF. The CDR3 region has the DNA TGCGCCAGCTGTAAAGGCAGGGGTAGCTCTGGGGCCAACGTCCTGACTTTC.

In the case of this clone: Distinct nucleotide sequences in the sample also encode this CDR3. CDR3: CASSRGQPTSTDTQYF. CDR3 bases: TGTGCCAGTAGCAGGGGACAGCCTACTAGCACAGATACGCAGTATTTT. The chain couples TRBV9 to TRBJ2-3; TRBD1 agrees at 7 bases. This CDR3 has 16 amino acids. V shed 8 bases and J 0 bases; nucleotides not matched to a gene: 12. Germline V lookup: CDR1 SGDLS, CDR2 YYNGEE.

The V call is TRBV6-5, the J call TRBJ2-3; 9 nucleotides match TRBD2. The CDR3 consists of 16 residues. Looked up from germline, CDR1 is MNHEY and CDR2 is SVGAGI. With V trimmed by 0 bases and J by 2 bases, 3 bases remained unmatched. In DNA, the CDR3 is TGTGCCAGCAGTTACTCTGTAGCGGGGGACACAGATACGCAGTATTTT. This sequence encodes CASSYSVAGDTDTQYF.

This clone showed up just once. This chain links TRBV15 with TRBJ2-6; a weak D match, TRBD1 (6 bases). CDR3 length: 15 amino acids. Germline V gene lookup returns CDR1 LNHNV and CDR2 YYDKDF (reference sequence). V shed 6 bases and J shed 0 bases, with 9 bases lying between them. The chain's CDR3 is CATRQGSSGANVLTF. Written as DNA, the CDR3 is TGTGCCACCAGACAGGGCAGCTCTGGGGCCAACGTCCTGACTTTC.

The rearrangement joins TRBV5-1 to TRBJ2-2, with D possibly TRBD1 on 6 matching bases. This CDR3 has 16 amino acids. Germline CDR1 and CDR2: SGHRS and YFSETQ. The ends were cut back, 4 bases at V and 5 bases at J, with 18 bases in the middle. The DNA of the CDR3 is TGCGCCAGCAGCGACGGGACACCTGCTCCGACCGGGGAGCTGTTTTTT. This encodes CASSDGTPAPTGELFF.

J is TRBJ2-1 and V is TRBV11-1, with D perhaps TRBD2 (6 bases). CDR1 and CDR2 from the germline V gene are SGHAT and FQDESV (reference sequence). V lost 2 bases and J 1 base, leaving 12 bases between the germline ends. The CDR3 runs 16 residues. CDR3 nucleotide sequence: TGTGCCAGCAGCTTACTAGCGTTTTCTTCCTACAATGAGCAGTTCTTC. Translating gives CASSLLAFSSYNEQFF. The full variable domain, with the rest looked up from reference TRBV11-1 and TRBJ2-1, is EAEVAQSPRYKITEKSQAVAFWCDPISGHATLYWYRQILGQGPELLVQFQDESVVDDSQLPKDRFSAERLKGVDSTLKIQPAELGDSAMYLCASSLLAFSSYNEQFFGPGTRLTVL.

The chain uses TRBV30 and TRBJ2-3; D possibly uses TRBD1 or TRBD2 (6 bases each). The CDR3 spans 14 residues. The ends were cut back, 3 bases at V and 2 bases at J, with 12 bases in the middle. In germline, CDR1 is GTSNPN, CDR2 SVGIG (reference sequence). The CDR3, as DNA: TGTGCCTGGAGGGGGGGCCACGTCACAGATACGCAGTATTTT. This gives the protein CAWRGGHVTDTQYF.

Only one count was recorded for this clone. The CDR3 is CASSLSGGALNEQFF. CDR3 nucleotides: TGTGCCAGCAGTCTTAGCGGGGGGGCCCTCAATGAGCAGTTCTTC. V usage is TRBV2 and J usage is TRBJ2-1, with TRBD2 identical over 11 bases. The CDR3 loop spans 15 amino acids. Germline V gene sequence: CDR1 SNHLY, CDR2 FYNNEI. V lost 5 bases to trimming and J lost 6 bases; unmatched junction nucleotides: 6.

This clone appeared once. The V and J genes are TRBV29-1 and TRBJ2-3; D gene ambiguous. V shed 1 base and J shed 4 bases, with 6 bases lying between them. This CDR3 has 12 residues. The germline CDR1 and CDR2 sequences are SQVTM and ANQGSEA. In DNA form, the CDR3 reads TGCAGCGTTGAAGTAGGAGCAGATACGCAGTATTTT. It yields the protein CSVEVGADTQYF.

The genes are TRBV2 and TRBJ1-2; D uncertain. V was clipped by 6 bases and J by 1 base, with 9 bases between them. This CDR3 spans 13 amino acids. Germline CDR1 and CDR2: SNHLY and FYNNEI. CDR3 coding DNA: TGTGCCAGCAGCTACGGTTTTAACTATGGCTACACCTTC. Encoded protein: CASSYGFNYGYTF.

This chain joins TRBV5-1 and TRBJ1-4; tentatively, D is TRBD1 (6 bases). The CDR3 is made up of 18 amino acids. The V gene lost 2 bases and the J gene lost 2 bases, with 19 bases spanning the gap. Germline-derived CDR1 and CDR2 are SGHRS and YFSETQ. Here the CDR3 reads CASSLQGLYSQTNEKLFF. CDR3 nucleotide sequence: TGCGCCAGCAGCTTACAGGGTCTCTACAGCCAGACTAATGAAAAACTGTTTTTT.

J is TRBJ2-5 and V is TRBV4-2; D remains unclear. Germline V lookup: CDR1 LGHNA, CDR2 YNFKEQ. There are 14 residues in the CDR3. The V and J ends lost 0 bases and 5 bases respectively, with 10 bases between them. The chain's CDR3 is CASSQDLKRETQYF. CDR3 sequence (DNA): TGTGCCAGCAGCCAAGATCTTAAGAGGGAGACCCAGTACTTC.

The chain uses TRBV1 and TRBJ1-2. TRBV1 is described as a pseudogene. The CDR3 sequence is 16 residues long. The CDR3 is CTSRGRCVRKTYGYTF. CDR3 DNA sequence: TGCACCAGCAGGGGACGATGTGTGCGAAAGACCTATGGCTACACCTTC.

This rearrangement joins TRBV6-5 to TRBJ2-1; the D gene could be TRBD1 or TRBD2 (6 bases each). The CDR3 contains 15 residues. The ends were cut back, 2 bases at V and 2 bases at J, with 10 bases in the middle. CDR1 MNHEY and CDR2 SVGAGI come from the germline V gene. CDR3 nucleotides: TGTGCCAGCAGTTACGGGGGCGGGACCTACAATGAGCAGTTCTTC. This sequence encodes CASSYGGGTYNEQFF.

This chain uses TRBV28 with TRBJ1-3; 11 bases align to TRBD1. Germline CDR1 reads MDHEN; CDR2 reads SYDVKM. CDR3 length: 17 residues. The V segment lost 2 bases and the J segment 0 bases; nucleotides outside the gene matches: 3. The CDR3 loop is CASSLGTGGSSGNTIYF. In DNA, the CDR3 is TGTGCCAGCAGTTTAGGGACAGGGGGTTCCTCTGGAAACACCATATATTTT.

The V call is TRBV7-2, the J call TRBJ2-3; D is unclear. This CDR3 spans 16 amino acids. The V end was cut by 5 bases, the J end by 2 bases, with 17 bases between. Per germline, CDR1 SGHTA and CDR2 FQGNSA. CDR3 amino acids: CASSLVVSLPTDTQYF. The CDR3 DNA reads as TGTGCCAGCAGCCTTGTGGTTAGCCTTCCCACAGATACGCAGTATTTT.

This chain joins TRBV29-1 and TRBJ2-1; no firm D call. The germline gives CDR1 SQVTM, CDR2 ANQGSEA. The V and J ends lost 0 bases and 8 bases respectively, with 14 bases between them. The CDR3 has 14 amino acids. CDR3 loop: CSVEDWAEGYEQFF. As DNA, the CDR3 is TGCAGCGTTGAAGATTGGGCCGAAGGCTATGAGCAGTTCTTC.

The J gene is TRBJ1-1, the V gene TRBV7-9; no firm D call. Trimming cost V 5 bases and J 2 bases, with 12 bases left between them. CDR1 is SEHNR and CDR2 is FQNEAQ in the germline V gene (reference sequence). CDR3 size: 14 residues. CDR3 in DNA: TGTGCCAGCAGCCCGGACGGAAGAAACACTGAAGCTTTCTTT. This encodes CASSPDGRNTEAFF.

This chain links TRBV5-6 with TRBJ2-7; 12 positions match TRBD2. This CDR3 region has 16 residues. Trimming at V came to 4 bases and at J to 4 bases, leaving 9 bases not matched to a gene. The germline V gene has CDR1 SGHDT and CDR2 YYEEEE. The chain's CDR3 is CASSPRTTSGGYEQYF. In DNA, the CDR3 is TGTGCCAGCAGCCCCAGAACGACTAGCGGGGGTTACGAGCAGTACTTC.